The TCR beta chain under discussion was sequenced for a study of T cells in Graves' hyperthyroidism and ophthalmopathy. The study's findings and limits: In the blood, most expanded thyroid clonotypes above 0.001 appeared as well.

Authors of the study amplified TCR beta CDR3 regions from RNA transcripts. During a first-round RT-PCR of the TCR CDR3, the HTBI primer set was used. In TCRdb, the multiplex PCR reads were re-called with MiXCR into one record per CDR3 protein. The sample gives some 340,000 distinct CDR3 sequences, around 15% of which show up once; roughly 33% is in the top ten. Ten or more counts support this clonotype. Its antigen is unidentified. Germline CDR1 MDHEN, CDR2 SYDVKM. Trimming at V came to 4 bases and at J to 5 bases, leaving 10 bases not matched to a gene. CDR3 length equals 16 residues. With duration under 3 months, ophthalmopathy was active: Clinical Activity Score at least 3, NOSPECS at least 4. Pregnant or lactating patients were excluded, as were those with uncontrolled infection or other autoimmune disease. Used for diagnoses were clinical symptoms, serum thyroxine and TRAb, thyroid ultrasound and orbital computed tomography.

The gene calls are TRBV28 and TRBJ2-1, with 8 bases lining up with TRBD2. The source material was blood. The sequence derives from a woman aged 40-49 years with Graves' ophthalmopathy. DNA for the CDR3: TGTGCCAGCAGTTCTCCGGGACTAGTCGTCCACAATGAGCAGTTCTTC. It encodes CASSSPGLVVHNEQFF.